This passage covers 21 T cell receptor beta chains from one sample sequenced in a study of blood T cells in healthy people across ages. Combining a sample-barcoded 5' primer with a J-beta primer mix, a second PCR ran for about 7 to 11 cycles. TCRdb processed the 5' RACE reads anew with MiXCR; each CDR3 protein has one entry. The sample lists about 780,000 distinct CDR3 sequences; more than 35% were seen once. Sample: blood. All receptors derive from a man aged 80 or over in good health.

The V and J genes are TRBV20-1 and TRBJ1-4; D call uncertain. This CDR3 comprises 13 residues. Per germline, CDR1 DFQATT and CDR2 SNEGSKA (reference sequence). Trimming took 5 bases from V and 8 from J, leaving 15 bases between them. The CDR3 region is CSAAVEHQEKLFF. As DNA, the CDR3 is TGCAGTGCTGCCGTGGAACATCAGGAAAAACTGTTTTTT.

Notes on this clonotype: A much larger clone sits a single nucleotide away, making a read error possible. V and J are TRBV7-3 and TRBJ2-5; TRBD2 matches at 7 bases. The germline V gene encodes CDR1 SGHTA and CDR2 FQGTGA. J gave up 11 bases and V 2 bases, and 17 bases lay outside the gene matches. The CDR3 contains 16 residues. CDR3 coding DNA: TGTGCCAGCAGCTTAGGGCCGACTAGCTTGTACAATGAGCAGTACTTC. Its translation is CASSLGPTSLYNEQYF.

This clonotype has at least ten counts. The rearrangement links TRBV29-1 to TRBJ1-2; possibly TRBD1 for D (6 bases). Germline V lookup: CDR1 SQVTM, CDR2 ANQGSEA. The CDR3 consists of 13 residues. V lost 6 bases, J lost 5 bases, and 16 bases lay in between. The CDR3 loop is CSVATDREYGYTF. The DNA for the CDR3 is TGCAGCGTGGCAACGGACAGAGAATATGGCTACACCTTC.

This clonotype was observed once. The chain employs TRBV2 and TRBJ2-1, with TRBD1 matching over 9 bases. V dropped 8 bases and J dropped 7; count of bases not matched to a gene: 15. The CDR3 covers 16 residues. In germline, CDR1 is SNHLY, CDR2 FYNNEI. CDR3 in amino acids: CASCAMGTGLGNEQFF. The CDR3 bases are TGTGCCAGCTGTGCGATGGGGACAGGGCTTGGGAATGAGCAGTTCTTC.

The chain is built from TRBV2 and TRBJ2-1, with 8 positions matching TRBD2. Trimming removed 5 bases from V and 1 base from J; junction bases left unmatched: 4. CDR3 size: 15 residues. Per germline, CDR1 SNHLY and CDR2 FYNNEI. Here the CDR3 reads CASSSKRESYNEQFF. The CDR3 region has the DNA TGTGCCAGCAGTAGTAAGCGGGAGTCCTACAATGAGCAGTTCTTC.

This clonotype was seen only a few times. The chain is built from TRBV12-3 or TRBV12-4 and TRBJ1-4, with TRBD1 as a possible D gene (5 bases). The ends were cut back, 7 bases at V and 5 bases at J, with 20 bases in the middle. The CDR3 extends over 16 amino acids. CDR3 sequence: CASTLGLAGTNEKLFF. The CDR3 bases are TGTGCCAGCACCCTGGGACTAGCGGGAACCAATGAAAAACTGTTTTTT.

This clonotype occurred a few times. This may be a read error, as it is one base from a much larger clone. The chain has TRBV4-3 and TRBJ2-1; maybe TRBD1 (6 bases). CDR3 length: 15 residues. Germline CDR1 is LGHNA and CDR2 is YSLEER. DNA for the CDR3: TGCGCCGGCAGCCAAGCAGGGGCGGCCTACAATGAGCAGTTCTTC. Its translation is CAGSQAGAAYNEQFF.

This chain links TRBV5-1 with TRBJ2-5, with 8 bases identical to TRBD1. The CDR3 is 13 residues long. Germline CDR1 SGHRS, CDR2 YFSETQ. V was pared by 1 base and J by 11 bases, with 7 bases of the junction left unmatched. The chain's CDR3 is CASSLQGAFEQYF. The CDR3 DNA is TGCGCCAGCAGCTTGCAGGGGGCTTTTGAGCAGTACTTC.

The chain has TRBV7-2 and TRBJ2-5; 7 nucleotides line up with TRBD1. Looked up from germline, CDR1 is SGHTA and CDR2 is FQGNSA. The CDR3 covers 15 residues. After removal of 4 bases from V and 2 bases from J, the junction contained 7 bases not matched to a gene. The CDR3 loop reads CASSSTGARQETQYF. CDR3 nucleotides: TGTGCCAGCAGCTCAACAGGGGCCAGACAAGAGACCCAGTACTTC.

This chain links TRBV7-2 with TRBJ2-5, with 7 positions matching TRBD2. V shed 0 bases and J 5 bases; nucleotides not matched to a gene: 9. The CDR3 covers 16 residues. Germline lookup yields CDR1 SGHTA and CDR2 FQGNSA. The DNA of the CDR3 is TGTGCCAGCAGCTTAGCGGTTGGTAGCGGGCAGGAGACCCAGTACTTC. This translates into CASSLAVGSGQETQYF.

The chain combines TRBV3-1 with TRBJ2-4; 10 bases are a match to TRBD2. Germline assignment: CDR1 LGHDT and CDR2 YNNKEL (reference sequence). V was pared by 4 bases and J by 0 bases, with 9 bases of the junction left unmatched. CDR3 length: 18 residues. The CDR3 loop is CASSPGASGGIAKNIQYF. DNA of the CDR3: TGTGCCAGCAGCCCCGGGGCTAGCGGGGGTATAGCCAAAAACATTCAGTACTTC.

Comments on this clonotype: This clone may be a read error of a much larger clone one base away. This rearrangement joins TRBV20-1 to TRBJ2-1; D unclear. The end of the DNA is better explained by TRBJ2-7, so the J call may be wrong. The CDR3 spans 13 residues. The germline CDR1 and CDR2 sequences are DFQATT and SNEGSKA (reference sequence). The CDR3 DNA follows: TGCAGTGCTAGGACGGTATCCTACAATGAGCAGTACTTC. Encoded protein: CSARTVSYNEQYF.

The chain links TRBV7-9 to TRBJ2-1; no definite D call. From germline, CDR1 is SEHNR and CDR2 FQNEAQ (reference sequence). CDR3 length equals 12 residues. V was clipped by 6 bases and J by 8 bases, with 11 bases between them. CDR3 bases: TGTGCCAGCAGAAGTTCAGGCGATGAGCAGTTCTTC. This gives the protein CASRSSGDEQFF.

The genes are TRBV29-1 and TRBJ2-7; TRBD1 aligns across 9 bases. This CDR3 spans 12 amino acids. Germline V CDR1 and CDR2: SQVTM, ANQGSEA. V lost 5 bases and J lost 5; bases outside the gene matches: 4. The CDR3 is CSVRTGVNEQYF. CDR3 bases: TGCAGCGTTCGGACAGGGGTGAACGAGCAGTACTTC.

This rearrangement joins TRBV7-9 to TRBJ2-6, with D tentatively TRBD1 (6 bases). Trimming removed 4 bases from V and 0 bases from J, with 16 bases in between. The CDR3 has 18 residues. Germline V gene sequence: CDR1 SEHNR, CDR2 FQNEAQ (reference sequence). The CDR3 here is CASSSRGGWGSGANVLTF. The CDR3 region has the DNA TGTGCCAGCAGCTCCAGGGGTGGTTGGGGCTCTGGGGCCAACGTCCTGACTTTC.

As regards this clonotype: A clone one base away is much larger, so this may be a read error. The chain carries TRBV5-1 and TRBJ2-7, with D perhaps TRBD1 (5 bases). Judging by the DNA end, TRBJ2-1 fits better; the J call may be wrong. The CDR3 loop spans 15 amino acids. The germline V gene has CDR1 SGHRS and CDR2 YFSETQ. The CDR3 bases are TGCGCCAGCAGCCCCGGACAAGTGAGCTCCTACGAGCAGTTCTTC. Translation gives CASSPGQVSSYEQFF.

The chain couples TRBV7-9 to TRBJ2-1; TRBD2 might be the D (6 bases). V lost 4 bases and J lost 5, with 15 bases in between. Germline loops: CDR1 SEHNR, CDR2 FQNEAQ (reference sequence). This CDR3 comprises 15 residues. CDR3 sequence: CASSSTYRENNEQFF. CDR3 nucleotides: TGTGCCAGCAGCTCCACGTACCGGGAGAACAATGAGCAGTTCTTC.

As to this clonotype: A much larger clone sits a single nucleotide away, making a read error possible. The chain couples TRBV27 to TRBJ2-1, with TRBD2 as a possible D gene (6 bases). The CDR3 is 14 residues long. V was clipped by 8 bases and J by 10 bases, with 21 bases between them. Per the germline V gene, CDR1 is MNHEY and CDR2 is SMNVEV (reference sequence). DNA of the CDR3: TGTGCCAGCGGAGTACGGAGGGGCCCCTACGAGCAGTTCTTC. Encoded protein: CASGVRRGPYEQFF.

This clonotype was counted a few times. The V call is TRBV18, the J call TRBJ2-5; no reliable D call. The J call may be incorrect, as the DNA end agrees better with TRBJ2-7. This CDR3 region has 13 residues. Germline values: CDR1 KGHSH, CDR2 LQKENI. The CDR3 sequence: CASSPTTYDEQYF. CDR3 DNA: TGTGCCAGCTCCCCAACTACCTACGACGAGCAGTACTTC.

The genes are TRBV27 and TRBJ2-5, with 8 positions matching TRBD2. V gave up 5 bases and J gave up 11 bases; unmatched junction bases: 19. This CDR3 contains 16 residues. Germline assignment: CDR1 MNHEY and CDR2 SMNVEV (reference sequence). The CDR3 reads CASSRPLAGHYNEQYF. For the CDR3, the DNA is TGTGCCAGCAGTCGGCCCCTAGCGGGCCACTACAATGAGCAGTACTTC.

This chain uses TRBV10-3 with TRBJ1-6, with 7 bases identical to TRBD1. V lost 2 bases to trimming and J lost 7 bases; unmatched junction nucleotides: 2. This CDR3 contains 14 residues. Per the germline V gene, CDR1 is ENHRY and CDR2 is SYGVKD. The CDR3 region has the DNA TGTGCCATCAGTGAGGACAGGGTAAATTCACCCCTCCACTTT. Translated, it gives CAISEDRVNSPLHF.